This passage covers 6 T cell receptor beta chains from one sample sequenced in a study of shared clonotypes between healthy human individuals. Assay used: immunoSEQ multiplex PCR; TCRdb lists only in-frame clones, some missing. In the table there are roughly 1 million clones, approximately 72% of which are singletons. The sequencing sample was made of memory CD4+ T cells sorted from blood. As to subset: CD45RA-negative fraction. These receptors were taken from a man younger than 35 in good health.

The sample holds a few counts of this clone. The chain couples TRBV2 to TRBJ1-3; D uncertain. The V end lost 1 base, the J end lost 0 bases, and 10 bases lay between the germline ends. Germline V lookup: CDR1 SNHLY, CDR2 FYNNEI. This CDR3 is built from 16 residues. CDR3 sequence (DNA): TGTGCCAGCAGTGAAGGTCGCAGCCGCTCTGGAAACACCATATATTTT. It is translated as CASSEGRSRSGNTIYF.

This chain connects TRBV23-1 to TRBJ1-5; no definite D call. TRBV23-1 is known as an ORF, though its function is uncertain. Trimming shortened V by 5 bases and J by 6 bases, and 17 bases separated the two germline ends. The CDR3 consists of 15 residues. In nucleotides, the CDR3 is TGCGCCAGCAGTTCACAGCGGCATGTAGGTCAGCCCCAGCATTTT. Translated: CASSSQRHVGQPQHF.

The chain is built from TRBV21-1 and TRBJ1-4; the table calls TRBD1, which could not be checked here. TRBV21-1 is a pseudogene locus. The CDR3 runs to 17 residues. CDR3: CASRPTGTASTNEKLFF. CDR3 bases: TGTGCCAGCAGGCCTACCGGGACAGCTTCAACTAATGAAAAACTGTTTTTT.

The chain joins TRBV7-2 to TRBJ2-3, with 7 nucleotides matching TRBD1. This CDR3 comprises 14 residues. The V segment lost 2 bases and the J segment 4 bases; nucleotides outside the gene matches: 3. Germline V gives CDR1 SGHTA, CDR2 FQGNSA. CDR3 nucleotide sequence: TGTGCCAGCAGCTTAACCGACAGGGCAGATACGCAGTATTTT. Translating it yields CASSLTDRADTQYF.

This chain joins TRBV18 and TRBJ1-3, with D perhaps TRBD1 (5 bases). Germline CDR1 KGHSH, CDR2 LQKENI. CDR3 size: 15 residues. V lost 3 bases, J lost 0 bases, and 9 bases lay in between. In DNA, the CDR3 is TGTGCCAGCTCACCGACGACAGCCTCTGGAAACACCATATATTTT. It translates to CASSPTTASGNTIYF. The variable domain in full, completed from reference TRBV18 and TRBJ1-3, reads NAGVMQNPRHLVRRRGQEARLRCSPMKGHSHVYWYRQLPEEGLKFMVYLQKENIIDESGMPKERFSAEFPKEGPSILRIQQVVRGDSAAYFCASSPTTASGNTIYFGEGSWLTVV.

The gene calls are TRBV19 and TRBJ1-2, with unresolved D. The CDR3 spans 13 residues. Germline V gene data show CDR1 as LNHDA and CDR2 as SQIVND (reference sequence). The ends were cut back, 2 bases at V and 3 bases at J, with 7 bases in the middle. The CDR3 reads CASSIQIDYGYTF. The CDR3 DNA reads as TGTGCCAGTAGTATACAGATCGACTATGGCTACACCTTC. The full variable domain, with the rest looked up from reference TRBV19 and TRBJ1-2, is DGGITQSPKYLFRKEGQNVTLSCEQNLNHDAMYWYRQDPGQGLRLIYYSQIVNDFQKGDIAEGYSVSREKKESFPLTVTSAQKNPTAFYLCASSIQIDYGYTFGSGTRLTVV.